This TCR beta chain was captured by sequencing in a study of T cells after yellow fever vaccination. This CDR3 region has 13 residues. Per germline, CDR1 MNHEY and CDR2 SVGAGI. Points on this clonotype: At one of its ends the junction is not consistent with the germline gene, which may arise from a read error.

Production of TCR cDNA was by 5'RACE template switching, which also added a universal primer site and UMIs. TCRdb reprocessed the 5' RACE reads with MiXCR, giving one entry per CDR3 protein. The sample yields tens of thousands of distinct CDR3 sequences, roughly 6.9% seen once. This chain links TRBV6-5 with TRBJ1-1; D is unresolved. This sequence originates from a man younger than 30 who received the YFV17D yellow fever vaccine. The sample consisted of CD8+ T cells sorted from PBMCs, taken 5 days after the first yellow fever vaccination. CDR3 in DNA: TGTGCCAGCCGTTACACTTTGAACACTGAAGCTTTCTTT. Its protein product is CASRYTLNTEAFF.